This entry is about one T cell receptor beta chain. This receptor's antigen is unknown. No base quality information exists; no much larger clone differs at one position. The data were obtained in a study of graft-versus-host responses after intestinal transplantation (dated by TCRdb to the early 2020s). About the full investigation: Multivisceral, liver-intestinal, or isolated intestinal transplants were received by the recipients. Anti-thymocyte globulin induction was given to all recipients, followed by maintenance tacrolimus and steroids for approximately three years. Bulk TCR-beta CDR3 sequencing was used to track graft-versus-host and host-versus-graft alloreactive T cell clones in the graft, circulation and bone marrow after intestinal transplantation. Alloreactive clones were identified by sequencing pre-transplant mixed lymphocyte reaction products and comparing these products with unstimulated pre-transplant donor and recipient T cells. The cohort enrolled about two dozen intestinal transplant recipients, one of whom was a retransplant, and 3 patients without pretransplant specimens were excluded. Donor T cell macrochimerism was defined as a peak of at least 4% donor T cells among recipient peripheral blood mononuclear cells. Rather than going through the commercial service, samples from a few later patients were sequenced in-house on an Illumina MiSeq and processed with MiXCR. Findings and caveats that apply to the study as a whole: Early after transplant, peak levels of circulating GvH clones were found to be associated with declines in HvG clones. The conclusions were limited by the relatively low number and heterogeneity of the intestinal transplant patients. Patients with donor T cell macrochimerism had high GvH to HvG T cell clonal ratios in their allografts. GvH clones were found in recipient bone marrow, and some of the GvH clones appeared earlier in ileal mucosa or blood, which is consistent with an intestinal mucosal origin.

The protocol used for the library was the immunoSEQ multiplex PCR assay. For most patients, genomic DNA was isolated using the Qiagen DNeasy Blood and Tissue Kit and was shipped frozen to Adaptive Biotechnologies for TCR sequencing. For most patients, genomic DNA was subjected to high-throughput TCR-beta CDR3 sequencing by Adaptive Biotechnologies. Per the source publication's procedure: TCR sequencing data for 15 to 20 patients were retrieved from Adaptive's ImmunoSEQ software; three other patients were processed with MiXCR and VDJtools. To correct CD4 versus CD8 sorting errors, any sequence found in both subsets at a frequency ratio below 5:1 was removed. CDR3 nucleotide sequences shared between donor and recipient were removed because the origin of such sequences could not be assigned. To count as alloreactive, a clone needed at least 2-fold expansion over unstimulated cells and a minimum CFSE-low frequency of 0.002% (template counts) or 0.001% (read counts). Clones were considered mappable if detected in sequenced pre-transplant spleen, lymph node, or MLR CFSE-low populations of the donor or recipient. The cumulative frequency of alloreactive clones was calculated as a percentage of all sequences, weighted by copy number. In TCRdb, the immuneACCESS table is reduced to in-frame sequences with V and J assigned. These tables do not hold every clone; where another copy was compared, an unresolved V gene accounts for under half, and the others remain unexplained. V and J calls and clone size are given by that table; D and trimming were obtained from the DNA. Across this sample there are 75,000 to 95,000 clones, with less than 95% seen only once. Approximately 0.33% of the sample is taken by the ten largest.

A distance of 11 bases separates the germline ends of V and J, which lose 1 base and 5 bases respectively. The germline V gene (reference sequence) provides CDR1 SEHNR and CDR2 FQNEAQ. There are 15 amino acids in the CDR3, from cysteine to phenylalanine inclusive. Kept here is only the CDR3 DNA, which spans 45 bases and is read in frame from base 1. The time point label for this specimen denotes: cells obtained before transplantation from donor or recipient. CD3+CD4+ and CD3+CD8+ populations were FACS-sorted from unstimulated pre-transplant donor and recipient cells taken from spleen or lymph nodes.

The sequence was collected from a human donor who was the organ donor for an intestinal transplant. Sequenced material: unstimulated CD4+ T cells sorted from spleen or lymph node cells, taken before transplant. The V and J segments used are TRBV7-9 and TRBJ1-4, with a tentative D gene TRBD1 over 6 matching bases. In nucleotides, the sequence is TGTGCCAGCAGCTTAGGCTCAGGGGTGAATGAAAAACTGTTTTTT. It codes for CASSLGSGVNEKLFF.